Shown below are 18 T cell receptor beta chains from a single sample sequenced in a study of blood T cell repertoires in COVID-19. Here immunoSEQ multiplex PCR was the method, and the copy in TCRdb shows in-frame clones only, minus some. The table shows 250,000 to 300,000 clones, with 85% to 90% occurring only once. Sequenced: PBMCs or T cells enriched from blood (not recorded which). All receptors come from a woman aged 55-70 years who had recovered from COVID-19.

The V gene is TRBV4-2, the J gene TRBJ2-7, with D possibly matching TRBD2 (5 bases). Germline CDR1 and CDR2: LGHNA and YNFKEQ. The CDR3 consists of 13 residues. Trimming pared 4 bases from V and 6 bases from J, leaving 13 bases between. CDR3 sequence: CASSPPAGIEQYF. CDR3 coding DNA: TGTGCCAGCAGCCCCCCGGCGGGTATCGAGCAGTACTTC.

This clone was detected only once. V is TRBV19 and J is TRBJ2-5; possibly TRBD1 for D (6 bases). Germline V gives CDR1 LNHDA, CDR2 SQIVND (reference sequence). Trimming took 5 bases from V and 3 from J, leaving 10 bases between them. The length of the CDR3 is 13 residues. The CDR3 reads CASSSDSKETQYF. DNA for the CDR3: TGTGCCAGTAGTTCGGACAGTAAAGAGACCCAGTACTTC.

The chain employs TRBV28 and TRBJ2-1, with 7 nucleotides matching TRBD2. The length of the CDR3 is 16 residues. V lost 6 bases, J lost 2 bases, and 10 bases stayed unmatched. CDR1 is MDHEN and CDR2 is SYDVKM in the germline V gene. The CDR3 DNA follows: TGTGCCAGCAGGCGAGGTGGCGGGGGAACCTACAATGAGCAGTTCTTC. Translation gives CASRRGGGGTYNEQFF.

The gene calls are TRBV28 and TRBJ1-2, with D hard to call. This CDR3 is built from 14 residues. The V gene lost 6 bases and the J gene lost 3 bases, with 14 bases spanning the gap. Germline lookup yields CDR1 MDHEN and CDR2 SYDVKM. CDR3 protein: CASSPAKADYGYTF. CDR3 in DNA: TGTGCCAGCAGCCCGGCGAAGGCGGACTATGGCTACACCTTC.

CDR3 DNA sequence: TGTGCCAGCAGTCGGGTGGCTAGCTCCTACAATGAGCAGTTCTTC. It codes for CASSRVASSYNEQFF. The rearrangement joins TRBV6-5 to TRBJ2-1; no firm D call. In germline, CDR1 is MNHEY, CDR2 SVGAGI. Between the trimmed V and J ends, which lost 5 bases and 0 bases, there was a span of 11 bases. The CDR3 covers 15 residues.

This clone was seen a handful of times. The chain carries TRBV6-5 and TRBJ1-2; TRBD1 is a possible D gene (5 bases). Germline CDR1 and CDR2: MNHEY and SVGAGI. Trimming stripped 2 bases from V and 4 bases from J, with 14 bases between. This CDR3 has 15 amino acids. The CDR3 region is CASSYTTSGVYGYTF. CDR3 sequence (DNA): TGTGCCAGCAGTTACACAACGTCGGGGGTCTATGGCTACACCTTC.

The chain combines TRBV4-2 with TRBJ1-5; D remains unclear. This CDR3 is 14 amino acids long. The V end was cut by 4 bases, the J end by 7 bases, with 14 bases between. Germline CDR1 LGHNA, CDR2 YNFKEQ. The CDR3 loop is CASSPTAERQPQHF. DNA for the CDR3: TGTGCCAGCAGCCCTACCGCGGAAAGACAGCCCCAGCATTTT.

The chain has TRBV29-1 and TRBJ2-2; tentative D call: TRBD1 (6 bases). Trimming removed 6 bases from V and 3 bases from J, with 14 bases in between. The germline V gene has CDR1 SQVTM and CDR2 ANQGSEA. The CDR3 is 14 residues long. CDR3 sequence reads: CSVVTDRYTGELFF. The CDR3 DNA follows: TGCAGCGTAGTAACGGACAGATACACCGGGGAGCTGTTTTTT.

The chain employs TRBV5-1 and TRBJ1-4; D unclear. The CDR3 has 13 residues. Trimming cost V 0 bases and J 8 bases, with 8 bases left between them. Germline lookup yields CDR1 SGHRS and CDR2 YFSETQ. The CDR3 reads CASSLDIQEKLFF. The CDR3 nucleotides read TGCGCCAGCAGCTTGGACATCCAAGAAAAACTGTTTTTT. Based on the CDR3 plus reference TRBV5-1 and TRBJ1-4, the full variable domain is KAGVTQTPRYLIKTRGQQVTLSCSPISGHRSVSWYQQTPGQGLQFLFEYFSETQRNKGNFPGRFSGRQFSNSRSEMNVSTLELGDSALYLCASSLDIQEKLFFGSGTQLSVL.

The CDR3: CASSYLGGNTEAFF. In DNA, the CDR3 is TGCGCCAGCAGCTATCTCGGGGGGAACACTGAAGCTTTCTTT. This chain connects TRBV5-1 to TRBJ1-1, with D maybe TRBD1 (5 bases). The CDR3 extends over 14 amino acids. The V gene lost 3 bases and the J gene lost 1 base, with 10 bases spanning the gap. Germline CDR1 SGHRS, CDR2 YFSETQ.

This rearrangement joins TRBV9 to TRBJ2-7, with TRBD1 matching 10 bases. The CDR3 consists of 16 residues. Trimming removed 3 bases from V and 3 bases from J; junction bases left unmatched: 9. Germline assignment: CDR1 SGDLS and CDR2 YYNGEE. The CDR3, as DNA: TGTGCCAGCAGCGAAGGGACAGGGGTGGCCTACTACGAGCAGTACTTC. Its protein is CASSEGTGVAYYEQYF.

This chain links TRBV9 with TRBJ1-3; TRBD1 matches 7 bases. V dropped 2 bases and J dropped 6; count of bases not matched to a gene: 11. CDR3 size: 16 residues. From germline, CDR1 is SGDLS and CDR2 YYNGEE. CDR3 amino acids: CASSVTLTGVENTIYF. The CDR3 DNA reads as TGTGCCAGCAGCGTTACGCTAACAGGGGTGGAAAACACCATATATTTT.

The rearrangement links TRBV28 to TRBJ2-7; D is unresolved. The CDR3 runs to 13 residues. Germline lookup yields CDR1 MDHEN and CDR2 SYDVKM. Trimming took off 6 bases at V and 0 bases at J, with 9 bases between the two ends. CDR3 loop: CASRKTGSYEQYF. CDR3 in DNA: TGTGCCAGCAGAAAGACGGGCTCCTACGAGCAGTACTTC.

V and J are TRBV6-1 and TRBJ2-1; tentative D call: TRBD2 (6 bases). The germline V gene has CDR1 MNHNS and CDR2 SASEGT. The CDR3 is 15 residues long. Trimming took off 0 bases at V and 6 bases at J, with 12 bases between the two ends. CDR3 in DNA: TGTGCCAGCAGTGAAGCGCGCGGAGGGAGCAATGAGCAGTTCTTC. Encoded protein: CASSEARGGSNEQFF.

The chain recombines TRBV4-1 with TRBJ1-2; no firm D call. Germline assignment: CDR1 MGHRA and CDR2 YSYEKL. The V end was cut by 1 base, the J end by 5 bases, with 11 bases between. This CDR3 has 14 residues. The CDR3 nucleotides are TGCGCCAGCAGCCAAGTCGGAGGCCATTATGGCTACACCTTC. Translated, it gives CASSQVGGHYGYTF.

The CDR3 reads CASSDQGPIYGYTF. As DNA, the CDR3 is TGTGCCAGCAGTGACCAGGGTCCTATCTATGGCTACACCTTC. The chain joins TRBV2 to TRBJ1-2; TRBD1 might be the D (5 bases). CDR3 length: 14 residues. Trimming pared 3 bases from V and 4 bases from J, leaving 12 bases between. CDR1 is SNHLY and CDR2 is FYNNEI in the germline V gene.

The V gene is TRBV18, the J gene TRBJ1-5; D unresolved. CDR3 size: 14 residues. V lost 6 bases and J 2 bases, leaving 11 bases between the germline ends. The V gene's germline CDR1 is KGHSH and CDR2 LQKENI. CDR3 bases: TGTGCCAGCTCTTTTGGGCAGGGCAATCAGCCCCAGCATTTT. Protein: CASSFGQGNQPQHF.

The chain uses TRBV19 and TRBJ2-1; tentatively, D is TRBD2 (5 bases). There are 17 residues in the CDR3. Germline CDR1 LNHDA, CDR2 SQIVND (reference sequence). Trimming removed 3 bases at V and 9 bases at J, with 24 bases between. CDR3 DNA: TGTGCCAGTAGTATTTATGTCGGGGTTGGCGACTCTGGTGAGCAGTTCTTC. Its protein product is CASSIYVGVGDSGEQFF.